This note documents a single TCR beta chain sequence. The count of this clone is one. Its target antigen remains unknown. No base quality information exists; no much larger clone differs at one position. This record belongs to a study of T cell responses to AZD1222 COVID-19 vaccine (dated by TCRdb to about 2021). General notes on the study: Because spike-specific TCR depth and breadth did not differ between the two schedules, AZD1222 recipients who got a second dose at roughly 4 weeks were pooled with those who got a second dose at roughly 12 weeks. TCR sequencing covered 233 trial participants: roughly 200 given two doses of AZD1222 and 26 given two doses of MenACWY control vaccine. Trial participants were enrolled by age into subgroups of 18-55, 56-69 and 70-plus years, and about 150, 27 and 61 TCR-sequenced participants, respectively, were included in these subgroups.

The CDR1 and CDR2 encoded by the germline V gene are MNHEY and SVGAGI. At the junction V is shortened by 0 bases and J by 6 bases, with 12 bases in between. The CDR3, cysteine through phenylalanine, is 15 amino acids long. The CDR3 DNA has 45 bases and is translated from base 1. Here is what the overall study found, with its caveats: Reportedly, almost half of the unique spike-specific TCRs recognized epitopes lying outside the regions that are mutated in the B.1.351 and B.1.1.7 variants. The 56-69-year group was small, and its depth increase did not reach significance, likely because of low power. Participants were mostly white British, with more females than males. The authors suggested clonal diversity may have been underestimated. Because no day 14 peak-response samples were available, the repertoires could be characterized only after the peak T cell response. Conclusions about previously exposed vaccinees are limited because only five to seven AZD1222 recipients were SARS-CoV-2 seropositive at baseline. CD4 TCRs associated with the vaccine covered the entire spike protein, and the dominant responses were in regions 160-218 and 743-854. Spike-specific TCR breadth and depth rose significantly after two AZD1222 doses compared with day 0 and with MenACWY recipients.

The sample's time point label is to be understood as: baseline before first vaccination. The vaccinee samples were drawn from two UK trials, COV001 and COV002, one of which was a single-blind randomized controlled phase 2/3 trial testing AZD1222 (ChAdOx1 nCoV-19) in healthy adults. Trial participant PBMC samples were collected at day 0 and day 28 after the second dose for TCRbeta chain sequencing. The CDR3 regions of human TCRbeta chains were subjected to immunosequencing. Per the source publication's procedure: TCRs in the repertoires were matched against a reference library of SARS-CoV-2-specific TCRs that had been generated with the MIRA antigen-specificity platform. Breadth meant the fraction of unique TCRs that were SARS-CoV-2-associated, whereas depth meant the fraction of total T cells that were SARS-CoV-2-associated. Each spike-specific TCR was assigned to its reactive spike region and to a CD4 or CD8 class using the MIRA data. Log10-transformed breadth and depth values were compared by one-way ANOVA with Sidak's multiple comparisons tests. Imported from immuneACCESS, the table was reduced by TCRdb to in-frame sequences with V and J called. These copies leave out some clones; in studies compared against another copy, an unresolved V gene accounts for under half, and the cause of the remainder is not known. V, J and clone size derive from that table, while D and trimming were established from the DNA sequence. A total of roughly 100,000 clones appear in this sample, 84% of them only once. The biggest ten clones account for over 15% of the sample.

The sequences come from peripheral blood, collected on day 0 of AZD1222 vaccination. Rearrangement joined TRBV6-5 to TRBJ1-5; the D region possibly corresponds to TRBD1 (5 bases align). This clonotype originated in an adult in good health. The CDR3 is CASSYSGGRGQPQHF. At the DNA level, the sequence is TGTGCCAGCAGTTACTCTGGGGGTCGCGGTCAGCCCCAGCATTTT.